Presented here are 5 T cell receptor beta chains from one specimen sequenced in a study of T cell changes during pregnancy in multiple sclerosis. The repertoire was sequenced with immunoSEQ multiplex PCR; TCRdb's copy has only in-frame clones and lacks some. The sample has around 95,000 clones; about 90% are singletons. The sequencing used peripheral blood, collected after pregnancy. The receptors come from a female donor in good health, enrolled as a control in a pregnancy study.

The table lists this clone with a count of one. The CDR3 loop is CASSSRGVSEKLFF. The CDR3, as DNA: TGTGCCAGCAGTTCCCGGGGTGTGAGTGAAAAACTGTTTTTT. This chain joins TRBV27 and TRBJ1-4; D gene ambiguous. Germline-derived CDR1 and CDR2 are MNHEY and SMNVEV (reference sequence). The CDR3 is 14 amino acids. Trimming took 4 bases from V and 7 from J, leaving 13 bases between them. The full variable domain, with the rest looked up from reference TRBV27 and TRBJ1-4, is EAQVTQNPRYLITVTGKKLTVTCSQNMNHEYMSWYRQDPGLGLRQIYYSMNVEVTDKGDVPEGYKVSRKEKRNFPLILESPSPNQTSLYFCASSSRGVSEKLFFGSGTQLSVL.

CDR3 protein: CAISVLAGPINTGELFF. The CDR3 DNA is TGTGCCATCAGTGTTTTAGCGGGGCCAATAAACACCGGGGAGCTGTTTTTT. The chain uses TRBV10-3 and TRBJ2-2; the match to TRBD2 covers 8 bases. The CDR3 spans 17 residues. V shed 4 bases, J shed 2 bases, and the junction held 9 bases outside the gene matches. Germline-derived CDR1 and CDR2 are ENHRY and SYGVKD.

This rearrangement joins TRBV5-1 to TRBJ2-2; no clear D. The length of the CDR3 is 15 residues. Looked up from germline, CDR1 is SGHRS and CDR2 is YFSETQ. Trimming removed 0 bases from V and 0 bases from J, with 6 bases in between. The CDR3 nucleotides read TGCGCCAGCAGCTTGGCTAGTACGAACACCGGGGAGCTGTTTTTT. Translation: CASSLASTNTGELFF.

The chain couples TRBV27 to TRBJ2-7; maybe TRBD1 (5 bases). CDR1 and CDR2 from the germline V gene are MNHEY and SMNVEV (reference sequence). This CDR3 comprises 15 residues. Trimming took off 5 bases at V and 3 bases at J, with 17 bases between the two ends. The CDR3 bases are TGTGCCAGCAGTGTAGGAACAGGAACGGGCTACGAGCAGTACTTC. Amino acids: CASSVGTGTGYEQYF.

The gene calls are TRBV7-9 and TRBJ1-3, with D unclear. Germline lookup yields CDR1 SEHNR and CDR2 FQNEAQ (reference sequence). Between the trimmed V and J ends, which lost 5 bases and 8 bases, there was a span of 19 bases. The CDR3 is 15 amino acids. The CDR3 region is CASSPYPDREDTIYF. Here the CDR3 DNA reads TGTGCCAGCAGCCCCTACCCCGACCGGGAGGACACCATATATTTT.